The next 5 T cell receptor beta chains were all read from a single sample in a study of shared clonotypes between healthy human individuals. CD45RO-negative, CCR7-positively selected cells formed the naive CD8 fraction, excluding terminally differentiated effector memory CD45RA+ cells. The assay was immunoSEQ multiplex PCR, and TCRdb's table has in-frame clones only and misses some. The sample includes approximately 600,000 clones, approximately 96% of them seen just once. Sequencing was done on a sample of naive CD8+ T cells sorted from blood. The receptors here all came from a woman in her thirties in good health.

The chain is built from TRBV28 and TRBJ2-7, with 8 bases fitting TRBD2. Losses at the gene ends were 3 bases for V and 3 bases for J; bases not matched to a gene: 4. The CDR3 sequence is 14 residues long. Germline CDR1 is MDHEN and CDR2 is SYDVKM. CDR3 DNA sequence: TGTGCCAGCAGTTTTTTAGCGGGACGCTACGAGCAGTACTTC. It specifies CASSFLAGRYEQYF.

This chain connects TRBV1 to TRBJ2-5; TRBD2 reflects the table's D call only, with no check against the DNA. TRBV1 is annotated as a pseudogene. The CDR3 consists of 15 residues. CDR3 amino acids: CTSSQRTSSQETQYF. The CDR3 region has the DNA TGCACCAGCAGCCAACGGACTAGCAGCCAAGAGACCCAGTACTTC.

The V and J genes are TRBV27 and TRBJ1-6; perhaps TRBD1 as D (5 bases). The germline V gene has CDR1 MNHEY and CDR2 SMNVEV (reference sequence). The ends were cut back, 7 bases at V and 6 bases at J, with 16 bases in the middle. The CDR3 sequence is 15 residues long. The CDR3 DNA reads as TGTGCCAGCAACCTCTCGTGGGGCGCTAATTCACCCCTCCACTTT. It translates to CASNLSWGANSPLHF.

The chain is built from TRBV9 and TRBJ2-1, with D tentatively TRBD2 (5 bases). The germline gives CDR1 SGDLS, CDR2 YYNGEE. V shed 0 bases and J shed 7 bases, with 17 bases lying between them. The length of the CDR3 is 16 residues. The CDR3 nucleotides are TGTGCCAGCAGCGTAGGGGAGCGGCGGTTGGGGAATGAGCAGTTCTTC. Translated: CASSVGERRLGNEQFF.

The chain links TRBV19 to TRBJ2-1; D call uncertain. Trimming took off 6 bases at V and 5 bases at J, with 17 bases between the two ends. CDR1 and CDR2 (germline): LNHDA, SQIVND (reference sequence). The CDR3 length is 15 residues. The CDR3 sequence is CASRTKAGAHNEQFF. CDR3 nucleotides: TGTGCCAGTAGAACTAAGGCTGGAGCGCACAATGAGCAGTTCTTC.